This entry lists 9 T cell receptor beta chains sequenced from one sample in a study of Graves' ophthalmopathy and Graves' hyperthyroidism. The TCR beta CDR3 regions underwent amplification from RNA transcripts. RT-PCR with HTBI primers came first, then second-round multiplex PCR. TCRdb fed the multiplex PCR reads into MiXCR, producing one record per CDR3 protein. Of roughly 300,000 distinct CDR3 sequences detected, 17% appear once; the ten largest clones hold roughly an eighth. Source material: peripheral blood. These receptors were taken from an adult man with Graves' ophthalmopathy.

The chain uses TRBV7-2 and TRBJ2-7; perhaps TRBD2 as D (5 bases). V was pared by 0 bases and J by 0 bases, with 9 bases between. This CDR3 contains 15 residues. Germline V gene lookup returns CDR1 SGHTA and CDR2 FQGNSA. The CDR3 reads CASSLAPTSSYEQYF. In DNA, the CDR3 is TGTGCCAGCAGCTTAGCCCCTACTAGCTCCTACGAGCAGTACTTC.

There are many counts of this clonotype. The CDR3 coding sequence is TGTGCCAGCAGCTTAGTGTACGACCAAGAGACCCAGTACTTC. Translation: CASSLVYDQETQYF. This chain joins TRBV13 and TRBJ2-5, with unresolved D. This CDR3 is 14 amino acids long. V lost 1 base, J lost 0 bases, and 6 bases lay in between. Germline V CDR1 and CDR2: PRHDT, FYEKMQ (reference sequence).

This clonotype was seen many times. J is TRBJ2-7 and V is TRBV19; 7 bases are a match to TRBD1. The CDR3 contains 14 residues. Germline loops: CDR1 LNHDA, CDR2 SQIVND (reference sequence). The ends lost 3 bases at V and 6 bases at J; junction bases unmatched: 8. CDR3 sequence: CASSINGQVTEQYF. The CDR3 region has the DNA TGTGCCAGTAGTATCAATGGACAGGTCACCGAGCAGTACTTC.

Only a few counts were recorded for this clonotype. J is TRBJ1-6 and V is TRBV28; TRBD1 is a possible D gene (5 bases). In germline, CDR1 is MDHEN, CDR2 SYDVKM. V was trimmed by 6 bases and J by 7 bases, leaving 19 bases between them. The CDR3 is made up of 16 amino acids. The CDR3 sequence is CASREVVGLRNSPLHF. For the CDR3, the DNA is TGTGCCAGCAGGGAGGTGGTGGGGCTCCGGAATTCACCCCTCCACTTT. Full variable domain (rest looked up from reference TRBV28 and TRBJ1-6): DVKVTQSSRYLVKRTGEKVFLECVQDMDHENMFWYRQDPGLGLRLIYFSYDVKMKEKGDIPEGYSVSREKKERFSLILESASTNQTSMYLCASREVVGLRNSPLHFGNGTRLTVT.

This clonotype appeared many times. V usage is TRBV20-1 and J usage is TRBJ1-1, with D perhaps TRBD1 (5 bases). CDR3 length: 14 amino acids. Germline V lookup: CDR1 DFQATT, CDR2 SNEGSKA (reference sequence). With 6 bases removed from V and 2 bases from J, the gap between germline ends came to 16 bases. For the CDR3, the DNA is TGCAGTGCCGATGTTGTGGACAAAAACACTGAAGCTTTCTTT. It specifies CSADVVDKNTEAFF.

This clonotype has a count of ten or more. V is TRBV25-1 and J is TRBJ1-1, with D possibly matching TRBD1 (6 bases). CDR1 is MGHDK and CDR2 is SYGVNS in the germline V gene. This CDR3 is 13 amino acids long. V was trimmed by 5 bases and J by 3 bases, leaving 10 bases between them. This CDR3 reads CASSQGMDTEAFF. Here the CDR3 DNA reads TGTGCCAGCAGTCAGGGGATGGACACTGAAGCTTTCTTT.

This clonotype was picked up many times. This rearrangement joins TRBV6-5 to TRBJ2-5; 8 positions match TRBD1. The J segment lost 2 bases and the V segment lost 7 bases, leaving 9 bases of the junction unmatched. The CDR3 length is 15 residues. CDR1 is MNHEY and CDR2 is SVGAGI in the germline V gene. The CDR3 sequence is CASKVGTGFQETQYF. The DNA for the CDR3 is TGTGCCAGCAAGGTCGGGACAGGCTTTCAAGAGACCCAGTACTTC.

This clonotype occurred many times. The CDR3 DNA reads TGTGCCTGGAGTGTAGAGGATCCCTACGAGCAGTACTTC. Its protein is CAWSVEDPYEQYF. This sequence joins TRBV30 and TRBJ2-7; D gene uncertain. Trimming shortened V by 0 bases and J by 2 bases, and 8 bases separated the two germline ends. In germline, CDR1 is GTSNPN, CDR2 SVGIG (reference sequence). This CDR3 spans 13 amino acids.

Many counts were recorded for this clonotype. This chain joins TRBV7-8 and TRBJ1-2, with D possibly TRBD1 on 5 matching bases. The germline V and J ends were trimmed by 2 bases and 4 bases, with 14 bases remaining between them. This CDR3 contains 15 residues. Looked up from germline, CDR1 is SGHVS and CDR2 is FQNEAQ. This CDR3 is CASSLYGTLSYGYTF. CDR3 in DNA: TGTGCCAGCAGCTTATATGGGACTCTCTCCTATGGCTACACCTTC. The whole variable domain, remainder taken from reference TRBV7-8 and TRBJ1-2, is GAGVSQSPRYKVAKRGQDVALRCDPISGHVSLFWYQQALGQGPEFLTYFQNEAQLDKSGLPSDRFFAERPEGSVSTLKIQRTQQEDSAVYLCASSLYGTLSYGYTFGSGTRLTVV.